Listed below are T cell receptor beta chains from one sample, sequenced in a study of regulatory T cells in long-lasting Graves disease. TCRdb used MiXCR to reprocess the multiplex PCR reads, holding one entry per CDR3 protein. The sample has 680,000 or so distinct CDR3 sequences; roughly 16% are singletons. These data were also reused for a study on T cells in Graves' hyperthyroidism and ophthalmopathy.

Sequencing was performed on peripheral blood mononuclear cells (PBMCs), taken at new diagnosis, from a patient treated with antithyroid drugs. The receptor set was obtained from a woman under 40 with Graves disease. The conserved cysteine and the conserved F or W are not part of the CDR3 here.

v_call cdr3_aa
TRBV6-1 ASGRPGQGQSPLH
TRBV14 ASSLFTGPHQPQH
TRBV18 ASSASGGLNTEAF
TRBV19 ASSMTSPGYEQY
TRBV5-1 ASSPISGRSYNEQF
TRBV2 ASSARLAGAVRHEQF
TRBV7-9 ASSFGGPNTEAF
TRBV27 ASRGNLGRDGYT
TRBV6-1 ASSGQQTGVSPLH
TRBV27 ASSPGLGGSPLH
TRBV18 ASSPRARGGNQPQH
TRBV20-1 SANPTGLTNEKLF
TRBV7-3 ASSFRGQPGDGYT
TRBV5-1 ASSFNPDPFTEAF
TRBV2 ASGSTGGSSYEQY
TRBV6-2/TRBV6-3 ASNPRQGPYQPQH
TRBV10-3 AISATRAIQETQY
TRBV5-1 ASSLEGRGEEQF
TRBV19 ASRRAQGAETQY
TRBV30 AWSEDLSEAF
TRBV2 ASRQTPDTEAF
TRBV12-3/TRBV12-4 ASSTLAKNIQY